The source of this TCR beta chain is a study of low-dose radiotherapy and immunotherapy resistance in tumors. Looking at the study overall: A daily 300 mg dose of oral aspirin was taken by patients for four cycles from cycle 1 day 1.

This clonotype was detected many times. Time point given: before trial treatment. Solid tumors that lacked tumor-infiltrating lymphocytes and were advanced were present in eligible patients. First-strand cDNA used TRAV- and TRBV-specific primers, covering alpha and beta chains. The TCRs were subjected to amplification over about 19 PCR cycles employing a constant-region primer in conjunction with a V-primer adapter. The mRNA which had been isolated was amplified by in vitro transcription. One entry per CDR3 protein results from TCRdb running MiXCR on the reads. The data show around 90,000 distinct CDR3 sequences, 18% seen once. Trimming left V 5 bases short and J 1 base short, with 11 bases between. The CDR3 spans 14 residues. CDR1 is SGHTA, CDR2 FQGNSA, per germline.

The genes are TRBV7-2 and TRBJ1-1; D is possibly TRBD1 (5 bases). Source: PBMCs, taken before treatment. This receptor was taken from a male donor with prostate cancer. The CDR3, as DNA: TGTGCCAGCAGCCCCGGGACGCAGAACACTGAAGCTTTCTTT. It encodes CASSPGTQNTEAFF.